These T cell receptor beta chains were read from a single sample in a study of control samples from healthy donors and cancer patients. The assay was immunoSEQ multiplex PCR, and TCRdb's table has in-frame clones only and misses some. Here the sample spans hundreds of thousands of clones, roughly 80% being singletons. Sequenced input: PBMCs. These receptors all stem from a woman aged 60-75 years with lung cancer. Both conserved end residues are part of each CDR3. The D gene is left open where the match is weak. Size is stated for part of the rows, as once, few or many counts, or as a class when the clone is expanded.

j_gene	v_gene	abundance	d_gene	CDR3aa	CDR3nt
TRBJ2-5	TRBV6-5	NA	NA	CASSADSGQETQYF	TGTGCCAGCAGCGCCGATAGTGGTCAAGAGACCCAGTACTTC
TRBJ1-2	TRBV7-6	once	NA	CASSLGGGYGYTF	TGTGCCAGCAGCTTGGGGGGCGGCTATGGCTACACCTTC
TRBJ2-1	TRBV5-1	NA	NA	CASSLSAGQYNEQFF	TGCGCCAGCAGCTTGTCGGCAGGCCAATACAATGAGCAGTTCTTC
TRBJ1-1	TRBV6-5	NA	NA	CASTLYGMNTEAFF	TGTGCCAGCACTCTGTACGGGATGAACACTGAAGCTTTCTTT
TRBJ1-5	TRBV2	NA	TRBD1	CASRYDRANRQPQHF	TGTGCCAGCAGGTATGACAGGGCGAATCGTCAGCCCCAGCATTTT
TRBJ2-7	TRBV11-2	NA	NA	CASSSRGGTGSYEQYF	TGTGCCAGCAGCTCCCGGGGGGGGACAGGGTCCTACGAGCAGTACTTC
TRBJ2-7	TRBV10-3	NA	NA	CAISQRVGADISYEQYF	TGTGCCATCAGCCAACGAGTTGGTGCGGATATCTCCTACGAGCAGTACTTC
TRBJ2-7	TRBV5-1	NA	NA	CASSYGLFPEQYF	TGCGCCAGCAGCTACGGACTATTCCCCGAGCAGTACTTC
TRBJ2-2	TRBV29-1	few	NA	CSVEAANTGELFF	TGCAGCGTTGAGGCAGCGAACACCGGGGAGCTGTTTTTT
TRBJ2-3	TRBV20-1	NA	NA	CSASVLPSTDTQYF	TGCAGTGCTAGTGTGCTTCCTAGCACAGATACGCAGTATTTT
TRBJ1-1	TRBV11-2	NA	NA	CASSLAAVMNTEAFF	TGTGCCAGCAGCTTAGCAGCAGTTATGAACACTGAAGCTTTCTTT
TRBJ1-5	TRBV2	NA	NA	CASRVSRYNSNQPQHF	TGTGCCAGCCGAGTATCACGATATAATAGCAATCAGCCCCAGCATTTT
TRBJ1-2	TRBV5-4	many	NA	CASSLDRVLGGYTF	TGTGCCAGCAGCTTAGATAGGGTTCTTGGTGGCTACACCTTC
TRBJ1-1	TRBV5-4	few	NA	CASSFRQMDTEAFF	TGTGCCAGCAGCTTTAGACAGATGGACACTGAAGCTTTCTTT
TRBJ1-1	TRBV7-8	NA	NA	CASSLVGRARTEAFF	TGTGCCAGCAGCTTGGTCGGCAGGGCCCGAACTGAAGCTTTCTTT
TRBJ2-5	TRBV14	NA	NA	CASSRRSTSYQETQYF	TGTGCCAGCAGCCGCCGATCGACTTCGTACCAAGAGACCCAGTACTTC
TRBJ2-7	TRBV5-1	few	NA	CASSASGTFEQYF	TGCGCCAGCAGCGCCTCCGGGACCTTCGAGCAGTACTTC
TRBJ2-7	TRBV4-1	NA	NA	CASSRQFQGYEQYF	TGCGCCAGCAGCCGCCAGTTTCAGGGCTACGAGCAGTACTTC
TRBJ1-5	TRBV28	NA	NA	CASSLPGSYSNQPQHF	TGTGCCAGCAGTTTACCCGGTAGTTATAGCAATCAGCCCCAGCATTTT
TRBJ1-1	TRBV19	NA	NA	CASSITAGQPSEAFF	TGTGCCAGTAGTATCACCGCCGGACAGCCATCTGAAGCTTTCTTT
TRBJ1-1	TRBV6-1	few	NA	CASSEAQRLGAFF	TGTGCCAGCAGTGAAGCGCAACGGTTGGGAGCTTTCTTT
TRBJ2-6	TRBV5-4	NA	TRBD1	CASSLEQGSAGANVLTF	TGTGCCAGCAGCTTGGAACAGGGGAGCGCTGGGGCCAACGTCCTGACTTTC
TRBJ2-7	TRBV12-3/TRBV12-4	NA	TRBD1	CASSGTGSHEQYF	TGTGCCAGTTCCGGGACAGGGAGCCACGAGCAGTACTTC
TRBJ2-2	TRBV6-6	once	TRBD2	CASSLGSGRSTGELFF	TGTGCCAGCAGTTTAGGTAGCGGGAGGAGCACCGGGGAGCTGTTTTTT
TRBJ1-4	TRBV28	NA	TRBD1	CASSLLSGQFATNEKLFF	TGTGCCAGCAGTTTATTATCGGGACAGTTTGCAACTAATGAAAAACTGTTTTTT
TRBJ1-1	TRBV6-2/TRBV6-3	NA	TRBD1	CASSSTPGGEAFF	TGTGCCAGCAGTTCGACACCAGGGGGCGAAGCTTTCTTT
TRBJ1-1	TRBV10-3	NA	NA	CAISEGGSGMNTEAFF	TGTGCCATCAGTGAGGGTGGCAGTGGGATGAACACTGAAGCTTTCTTT
TRBJ2-3	TRBV9	NA	NA	CASSGAGGTTDTQYF	TGTGCCAGCAGCGGAGCTGGGGGGACCACAGATACGCAGTATTTT
TRBJ1-1	TRBV10-3	few	NA	CAITQRANTEAFF	TGTGCCATCACTCAGAGGGCGAACACTGAAGCTTTCTTT
TRBJ1-1	TRBV15	NA	TRBD1	CATSRDRGPFEAFF	TGTGCCACCAGCAGGGACAGGGGGCCTTTTGAAGCTTTCTTT
TRBJ1-6	TRBV28	few	NA	CASNRLDNSPLHF	TGTGCCAGCAACAGACTTGATAATTCACCCCTCCACTTT
TRBJ1-2	TRBV5-1	NA	NA	CASSLTGDEVYGYTF	TGCGCCAGCAGCTTGACCGGGGACGAAGTCTATGGCTACACCTTC
TRBJ2-3	TRBV7-2	NA	NA	CASSLFGVTDTQYF	TGTGCCAGCAGCTTATTCGGGGTCACAGATACGCAGTATTTT
TRBJ1-2	TRBV6-5	NA	NA	CASKRVPANYGYTF	TGTGCCAGCAAGAGGGTCCCAGCTAACTATGGCTACACCTTC
TRBJ1-3	TRBV28	NA	NA	CASSPPAGTGNTIYF	TGTGCCAGCAGTCCCCCGGCTGGGACGGGAAACACCATATATTTT
TRBJ2-2	TRBV4-2	NA	TRBD1	CASSRRTGTGSSNTGELFF	TGTGCCAGCAGCCGCCGAACGGGGACAGGCTCCTCGAACACCGGGGAGCTGTTTTTT
TRBJ1-6	TRBV2	NA	NA	CASRETTGLVNSPLHF	TGTGCCAGCAGAGAAACTACAGGGTTAGTGAATTCACCCCTCCACTTT
TRBJ2-3	TRBV24-1	NA	NA	CATSDLTGTSTDTQYF	TGTGCCACCAGTGATTTGACAGGAACTAGCACAGATACGCAGTATTTT
TRBJ1-2	TRBV7-9	NA	NA	CASSSDVFNGYTF	TGTGCCAGCAGCTCAGACGTATTCAATGGCTACACCTTC
TRBJ2-5	TRBV18	NA	TRBD1	CASSSDREETQYF	TGTGCCAGCTCGTCGGACAGGGAAGAGACCCAGTACTTC
TRBJ1-2	TRBV5-1	NA	NA	CASSYSGDRGYTF	TGCGCCAGCAGTTATTCGGGAGACCGTGGCTACACCTTC
TRBJ1-2	TRBV4-1	NA	NA	CASSQSQGGYGYTF	TGCGCCAGCAGCCAATCACAGGGAGGCTATGGCTACACCTTC
TRBJ1-5	TRBV2	NA	TRBD1	CASRGRTGQPQHF	TGTGCCAGCAGAGGGAGGACAGGGCAGCCCCAGCATTTT
TRBJ2-2	TRBV5-4	NA	NA	CASSRGRTNTGELFF	TGTGCCAGCAGCCGTGGGCGGACGAACACCGGGGAGCTGTTTTTT
TRBJ2-1	TRBV19	once	NA	CASSMTSTYNEQFF	TGTGCCAGTAGTATGACTAGTACTTACAATGAGCAGTTCTTC
TRBJ1-1	TRBV5-1	NA	NA	CASLQGTGSAEAFF	TGCGCCAGCCTACAGGGTACTGGGAGCGCTGAAGCTTTCTTT
TRBJ2-6	TRBV19	few	NA	CASSIRGPSGANVLTF	TGTGCCAGTAGTATTCGAGGGCCCTCTGGGGCCAACGTCCTGACTTTC
TRBJ2-2	TRBV4-1	NA	TRBD1	CASSQLGQGRTGELFF	TGCGCCAGCAGCCAACTTGGACAGGGCCGCACCGGGGAGCTGTTTTTT
TRBJ2-2	TRBV18	once	NA	CASSPPASGGELFF	TGTGCCAGCTCACCACCGGCCAGTGGCGGGGAGCTGTTTTTT
TRBJ2-2	TRBV7-2	few	TRBD2	CASIGLERDITGELFF	TGTGCCAGCATCGGACTAGAGAGGGATATCACCGGGGAGCTGTTTTTT
TRBJ1-1	TRBV25-1	NA	NA	CASSESVRAGEAFF	TGTGCCAGCAGTGAATCCGTCCGCGCCGGTGAAGCTTTCTTT